This T cell receptor beta chain was sequenced for a study of T-cell reconstitution after alpha-beta-depleted transplantation in children. Library preparation (for TCRbeta) was performed with unique molecular identifiers. TCRdb processed the PCR reads anew with MiXCR; each CDR3 protein has one entry. The repertoire consists of 440,000 or so distinct CDR3 sequences, with approximately 42% occurring once and the leading ten covering 27%. With respect to this clonotype: Its antigen is currently unknown.

General study findings and limits: Several patients had high TCRbeta diversity at day 60; it came from surviving recipient T cells and thymic progenitors. Fresh T-cell production supplied most of the T-cell counts and diversity seen one year after transplant. Expanded clones from the graft, numbering several hundred, reportedly supplied alpha-beta T cells about two months after transplant.

The sample was PBMCs, taken before TCRalphabeta/CD19-depleted stem cell transplant. This TCR was sampled from a girl aged 2-9 years with aplastic anemia, due to receive a stem cell transplant.

CDR3 nucleotides: TGTGCCAGCAGGGGACAGGGGTTCGACATTCAGTACTTC. Translated, it gives CASRGQGFDIQYF. The rearrangement links TRBV28 to TRBJ2-4; 10 bases are shared with TRBD1. The CDR3 consists of 13 residues. The germline V gene encodes CDR1 MDHEN and CDR2 SYDVKM. The J segment lost 8 bases and the V segment lost 6 bases, leaving 4 bases of the junction unmatched.